Listed below are T cell receptor beta chains from one sample, sequenced in a study of T cells in tumors after PD-1 blockade. This table comes from immunoSEQ multiplex PCR, and its TCRdb copy is limited to in-frame clones, with some not included. The sample includes several thousand clones, 63% of them seen just once. The starting material was tumor tissue, obtained after anti-PD-1 treatment. All receptors come from a human donor with basal cell carcinoma. CDR3s include the opening cysteine and the closing phenylalanine or tryptophan. A D gene is named only where the DNA matches it firmly. Clone size appears in some rows only: once, few, many, or a class for an expanded clone.

>TRBJ2-1|NA|TRBV12-3/TRBV12-4|NA
CASRQETDEQFF
TGTGCCAGCAGACAAGAGACGGATGAGCAGTTCTTC
>TRBJ2-1|TRBD2|TRBV29-1|NA
CSVLREDNEQFF
TGCAGCGTACTGCGGGAGGACAATGAGCAGTTCTTC
>TRBJ2-2|NA|TRBV28|NA
CAGGLGTGELFF
TGTGCCGGCGGTTTAGGTACCGGGGAGCTGTTTTTT
>TRBJ2-5|NA|TRBV28|NA
CASSLTKETQYF
TGTGCCAGCAGTTTAACCAAAGAGACCCAGTACTTC
>TRBJ1-3|TRBD1|TRBV5-1|NA
CASSPRTGARSGNTIYF
TGCGCCAGCAGTCCACGGACAGGGGCTAGATCCGGAAACACCATATATTTT
>TRBJ2-1|NA|TRBV18|once
CASSPLRGADNEQFF
TGTGCCAGCTCACCCCTGAGAGGGGCGGACAATGAGCAGTTCTTC
>TRBJ2-7|NA|TRBV19|NA
CASSISSRDTQRRQYF
TGTGCCAGTAGTATTAGTAGCCGGGACACCCAACGACGTCAGTACTTC
>TRBJ2-1|NA|TRBV18|NA
CASSQFGGADEQFF
TGTGCCAGCTCACAATTCGGCGGGGCCGATGAGCAGTTCTTC
>TRBJ2-1|TRBD2|TRBV7-2|NA
CASSLTSGPLNEQFF
TGTGCCAGCAGCCTGACTAGCGGGCCCCTCAATGAGCAGTTCTTC
>TRBJ2-1|NA|TRBV5-6|NA
CASSGGTGYNEQFF
TGTGCCAGCAGCGGGGGGACCGGATACAATGAGCAGTTCTTC
>TRBJ1-1|TRBD1|TRBV10-3|NA
CAIRQPQGGAANTEAFF
TGTGCCATCCGCCAACCCCAGGGGGGGGCGGCGAACACTGAAGCTTTCTTT
>TRBJ2-7|TRBD2|TRBV19|NA
CASSIQPAGGPSEQYF
TGTGCCAGTAGTATCCAACCAGCGGGAGGGCCTAGCGAGCAGTACTTC
>TRBJ2-1|NA|TRBV19|NA
CASSILQGSGGNEQFF
TGTGCCAGTAGTATATTGCAGGGGTCGGGGGGCAATGAGCAGTTCTTC
>TRBJ1-6|NA|TRBV19|NA
CASTRTTNSPLHF
TGTGCCAGTACACGGACGACCAATTCACCCCTCCACTTT
>TRBJ1-2|NA|TRBV2|NA
CASSPSMRHGYTF
TGTGCCAGCAGCCCATCTATGCGGCATGGCTACACCTTC
>TRBJ2-3|NA|TRBV9|once
CASSAPRNGLRTDTQYF
TGTGCCAGCAGCGCCCCAAGGAATGGCTTGCGTACAGATACGCAGTATTTT
>TRBJ2-2|NA|TRBV5-6|once
CASSLAGGAGLGELFF
TGTGCCAGCAGCTTGGCCGGTGGTGCAGGACTCGGGGAGCTGTTTTTT
>TRBJ2-7|TRBD1|TRBV2|few
CASSPDRFLYEQYF
TGTGCCAGCAGTCCGGACAGGTTCCTCTACGAGCAGTACTTC
>TRBJ2-7|NA|TRBV25-1|few
CASSEGSEQYF
TGTGCCAGCAGTGAGGGGTCCGAGCAGTACTTC
>TRBJ2-7|NA|TRBV7-9|NA
CASSPGTWGEQYF
TGTGCCAGCAGCCCTGGGACATGGGGCGAGCAGTACTTC
>TRBJ2-2|NA|TRBV5-1|once
CASSLLAESNTGELFF
TGCGCCAGCAGCCTCTTAGCGGAATCGAACACCGGGGAGCTGTTTTTT
>TRBJ2-7|TRBD2|TRBV5-6|NA
CASSLRTSGGLEQYF
TGTGCCAGCAGCTTACGCACTAGCGGGGGGCTGGAGCAGTACTTC